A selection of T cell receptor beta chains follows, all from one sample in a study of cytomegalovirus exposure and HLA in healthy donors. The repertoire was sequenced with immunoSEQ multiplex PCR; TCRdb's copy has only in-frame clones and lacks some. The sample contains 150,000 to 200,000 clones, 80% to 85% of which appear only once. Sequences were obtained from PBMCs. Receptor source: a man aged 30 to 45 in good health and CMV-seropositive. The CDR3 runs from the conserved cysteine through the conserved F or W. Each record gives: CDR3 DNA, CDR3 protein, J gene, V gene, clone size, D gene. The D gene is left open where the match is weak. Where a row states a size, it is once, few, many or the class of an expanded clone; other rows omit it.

CDR3nt: TGTGCCAGCGGCAAGGGGGACTACTTTGACAATGAGCAGTTCTTC
CDR3aa: CASGKGDYFDNEQFF
j_gene: TRBJ2-1
v_gene: TRBV7-3
abundance: -
d_gene: -

CDR3nt: TGTGCCAGCAGCCCCGACAGGGGACCCTACGAGCAGTACTTC
CDR3aa: CASSPDRGPYEQYF
j_gene: TRBJ2-7
v_gene: TRBV7-2
abundance: -
d_gene: TRBD1

CDR3nt: TGCGCCAGCAGGGCTAGCGGGGGGGACAATGAGCAGTTCTTC
CDR3aa: CASRASGGDNEQFF
j_gene: TRBJ2-1
v_gene: TRBV5-1
abundance: -
d_gene: TRBD2

CDR3nt: TGTGCCAGCAGCCTGAGCTCAGGGAACTATGGCTACACCTTC
CDR3aa: CASSLSSGNYGYTF
j_gene: TRBJ1-2
v_gene: TRBV4-2
abundance: -
d_gene: -

CDR3nt: TGTGCCGACAGGGGGGGGCCTGACACTGAAGCTTTCTTT
CDR3aa: CADRGGPDTEAFF
j_gene: TRBJ1-1
v_gene: TRBV2
abundance: -
d_gene: TRBD1

CDR3nt: TGTGCCAGCAGCCAAACTGACAGGGGCTCCACTGAAGCTTTCTTT
CDR3aa: CASSQTDRGSTEAFF
j_gene: TRBJ1-1
v_gene: TRBV7-6
abundance: -
d_gene: TRBD1

CDR3nt: TGTGCCAGCAGCTATGGACGGGAGAAAGGTGGCTACACCTTC
CDR3aa: CASSYGREKGGYTF
j_gene: TRBJ1-2
v_gene: TRBV7-9
abundance: -
d_gene: -

CDR3nt: TGCAGCGTTCCCGGAGTGAGCTCCTACGAGCAGTACTTC
CDR3aa: CSVPGVSSYEQYF
j_gene: TRBJ2-7
v_gene: TRBV29-1
abundance: -
d_gene: -

CDR3nt: TGTGCCAGCAGCCAAGTAAGAACAGCGAACACTGAAGCTTTCTTT
CDR3aa: CASSQVRTANTEAFF
j_gene: TRBJ1-1
v_gene: TRBV14
abundance: -
d_gene: -

CDR3nt: TGCGCCATCCGCGGGGGGGCCAACGTCCTGACTTTC
CDR3aa: CAIRGGANVLTF
j_gene: TRBJ2-6
v_gene: TRBV10-1
abundance: -
d_gene: -

CDR3nt: TGCGCCAGCAGCATAGGGGACAGGGGCGCCTATGGCTACACCTTC
CDR3aa: CASSIGDRGAYGYTF
j_gene: TRBJ1-2
v_gene: TRBV5-1
abundance: -
d_gene: TRBD1

CDR3nt: TGTGCCGGCCTGGAGCTGAGCACAGATACGCAGTATTTT
CDR3aa: CAGLELSTDTQYF
j_gene: TRBJ2-3
v_gene: TRBV2
abundance: once
d_gene: -

CDR3nt: TGTGCCAGCAGTGATCGCAGGGCCTACGAGCAGTACTTC
CDR3aa: CASSDRRAYEQYF
j_gene: TRBJ2-7
v_gene: TRBV25-1
abundance: once
d_gene: -

CDR3nt: TGTGCCAGCAGCTTAGGACAGGGTCAAGAGACCCAGTACTTC
CDR3aa: CASSLGQGQETQYF
j_gene: TRBJ2-5
v_gene: TRBV11-2
abundance: -
d_gene: TRBD1

CDR3nt: TGTGCCAGCAGCTCGAGCGGGGGAATCACAGATACGCAGTATTTT
CDR3aa: CASSSSGGITDTQYF
j_gene: TRBJ2-3
v_gene: TRBV7-3
abundance: -
d_gene: TRBD2

CDR3nt: TGTGCCATCAGTGAGGGCGGCGGGCGGAGCACAGATACGCAGTATTTT
CDR3aa: CAISEGGGRSTDTQYF
j_gene: TRBJ2-3
v_gene: TRBV10-3
abundance: -
d_gene: -

CDR3nt: TGTGCCAGCAGTTTATCAACAGGCTACACCGGGGAGCTGTTTTTT
CDR3aa: CASSLSTGYTGELFF
j_gene: TRBJ2-2
v_gene: TRBV28
abundance: once
d_gene: -

CDR3nt: TGTGCCAGCAGTTTATCGGGACAAGACAGAGGTTTT
CDR3aa: CASSLSGQDRGF
j_gene: TRBJ1-4
v_gene: TRBV27
abundance: -
d_gene: -

CDR3nt: TGTGCCAGCAGTAGGGGCACGCACTCTGGGGCCAACGTCCTGACTTTC
CDR3aa: CASSRGTHSGANVLTF
j_gene: TRBJ2-6
v_gene: TRBV2
abundance: -
d_gene: -

CDR3nt: TGCGCCAGCAGCTTGGAACAAGAGCAGTTCTTC
CDR3aa: CASSLEQEQFF
j_gene: TRBJ2-1
v_gene: TRBV5-1
abundance: -
d_gene: -

CDR3nt: TGTGCCAGCAGTCGCTCAGGGTCTGGGTCCTACGAGCAGTACTTC
CDR3aa: CASSRSGSGSYEQYF
j_gene: TRBJ2-7
v_gene: TRBV28
abundance: -
d_gene: -

CDR3nt: TGCGCCAGCAGCCCGAGCTCGACAGGGGATCGGAGTCAGCCCCAGCATTTT
CDR3aa: CASSPSSTGDRSQPQHF
j_gene: TRBJ1-5
v_gene: TRBV4-1
abundance: once
d_gene: TRBD1